Included here is one TCR beta chain sequence, with context. Its antigen remains unidentified. An even split of each subset's genomic DNA across several immunoSEQ plates was performed. Using immunoSEQ multiplex PCR, the repertoire was profiled, and TCRdb retains in-frame clones only, with some absent. The data show about 1.5 million clones, 95% to 99% seen once. This CDR3 has 15 amino acids. Germline-derived CDR1 and CDR2 are PRHDT and FYEKMQ (reference sequence). V was pared by 5 bases and J by 2 bases, with 8 bases of the junction left unmatched. This sample stems from a study of shared clonotypes between healthy human individuals. Study information: Contributing individuals were a couple of females and a few males aged 18 to 49. Per donor, CD8 memory used one plate, CD8 naive used two, CD4 memory used three and CD4 naive used three. Findings of the study overall: Among a few donors, approximately 5% of naive CD4 clonotypes were found in common.

The chain employs TRBV13 and TRBJ2-7; 8 bases fit TRBD2. Source material: naive CD4+ T cells sorted from blood. Subset described: CD45RA+ positively selected. This TCR was sampled from a man aged 25 to 40 in good health. The CDR3 region is CASSERPGLAYEQYF. The CDR3 nucleotides read TGTGCCAGCAGCGAAAGACCGGGACTAGCCTACGAGCAGTACTTC.